This TCR beta chain was documented in a study of shared clonotypes between healthy human individuals. Across the study: Donors were a couple of women and a few men aged 18 to 49. Overall study findings and caveats: Limitation of the genetic and exposure-history diversity represented came from the few donors.

This CDR3 has 13 amino acids. Germline V gene lookup returns CDR1 KGHSH and CDR2 LQKENI. Between the trimmed V and J ends, which lost 3 bases and 10 bases, there was a span of 15 bases. The run depth of the assay was deep. The method was immunoSEQ multiplex PCR; TCRdb's version includes in-frame clones alone and lacks a portion of them. The sample has some 470,000 clones, over 65% seen once; the top ten hold roughly 13%. This clone was picked up a small number of times. As yet, its antigen is unknown. Sequences were obtained from PBMCs. This receptor was taken from a woman between 35 and 50 years old in good health. Some clones in this sample may be carry-over from other donors' samples. The J gene is TRBJ1-1, the V gene TRBV18; the D gene is possibly TRBD1 (5 bases). The CDR3 sequence: CASSPDLGQGAFF. For the CDR3, the DNA is TGTGCCAGCTCACCCGACTTGGGGCAAGGAGCTTTCTTT.